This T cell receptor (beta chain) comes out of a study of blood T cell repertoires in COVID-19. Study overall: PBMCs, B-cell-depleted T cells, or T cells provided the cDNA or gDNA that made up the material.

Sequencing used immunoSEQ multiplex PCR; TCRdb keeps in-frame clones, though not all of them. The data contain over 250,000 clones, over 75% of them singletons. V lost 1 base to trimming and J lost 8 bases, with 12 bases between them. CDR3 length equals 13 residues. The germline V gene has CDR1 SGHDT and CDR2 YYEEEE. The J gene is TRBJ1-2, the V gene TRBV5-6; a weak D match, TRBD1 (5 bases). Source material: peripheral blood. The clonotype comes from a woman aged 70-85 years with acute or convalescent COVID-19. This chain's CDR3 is CASSLSGNDGYTF. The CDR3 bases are TGTGCCAGCAGCTTGTCAGGGAATGACGGCTACACCTTC.